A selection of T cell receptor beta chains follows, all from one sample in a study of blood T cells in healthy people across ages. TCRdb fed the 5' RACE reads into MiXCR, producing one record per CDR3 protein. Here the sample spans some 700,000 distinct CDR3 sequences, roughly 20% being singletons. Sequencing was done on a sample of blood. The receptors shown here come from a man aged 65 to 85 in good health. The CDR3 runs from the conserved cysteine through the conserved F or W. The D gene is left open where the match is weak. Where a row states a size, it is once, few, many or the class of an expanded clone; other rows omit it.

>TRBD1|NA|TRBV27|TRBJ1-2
CASRGQGQPPNYGYTF
TGTGCCAGCAGGGGACAGGGGCAACCCCCTAACTATGGCTACACCTTC
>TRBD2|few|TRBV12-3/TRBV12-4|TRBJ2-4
CASSLGTSGENIQYF
TGTGCCAGCAGTTTAGGTACTAGCGGAGAGAACATTCAGTACTTC
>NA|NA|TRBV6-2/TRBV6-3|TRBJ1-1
CASSYSTEAFF
TGTGCCAGCAGCTATAGCACTGAAGCTTTCTTT
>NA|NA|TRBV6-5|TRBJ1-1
CASSQGLGNTEAFF
TGTGCCAGCAGTCAAGGTCTAGGGAACACTGAAGCTTTCTTT
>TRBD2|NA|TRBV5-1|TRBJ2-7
CASSFSASGAKHF
TGCGCCAGCAGCTTCTCGGCTAGCGGTGCTAAGCACTTC
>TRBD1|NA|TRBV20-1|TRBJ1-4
CSAREGTVNEKLFF
TGCAGTGCTAGAGAAGGGACAGTGAATGAAAAACTGTTTTTT
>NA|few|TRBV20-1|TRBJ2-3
CSARTADTQYF
TGCAGTGCTAGGACCGCAGATACGCAGTATTTT
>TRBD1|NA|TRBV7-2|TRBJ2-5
CASSLVDYRDRYF
TGTGCCAGCAGCTTAGTAGATTATAGGGACAGGTACTTC
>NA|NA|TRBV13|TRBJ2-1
CASSSGPQVGDEQFF
TGTGCCAGCAGCTCCGGACCCCAAGTGGGTGATGAGCAGTTCTTC
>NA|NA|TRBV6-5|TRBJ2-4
CASSYSKGNKNIQYF
TGTGCCAGCAGTTACTCGAAGGGAAATAAAAACATTCAGTACTTC
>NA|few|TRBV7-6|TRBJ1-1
CASSPTRGSEAFF
TGTGCCAGCAGCCCAACCCGGGGGTCTGAAGCTTTCTTT
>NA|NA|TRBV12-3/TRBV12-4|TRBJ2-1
CASSLAGSLAGRNNEQFF
TGTGCCAGCAGTTTAGCTGGCTCCCTGGCAGGGAGGAACAATGAGCAGTTCTTC
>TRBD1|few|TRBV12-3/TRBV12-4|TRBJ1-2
CASSRGDYCGYTF
TGTGCCAGCAGCAGGGGGGACTACTGTGGCTACACCTTC
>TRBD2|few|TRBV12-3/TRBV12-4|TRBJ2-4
CASTQRAQRGDIQYF
TGTGCCAGCACCCAAAGGGCTCAGCGGGGGGACATTCAGTACTTC
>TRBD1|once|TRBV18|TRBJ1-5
CASPPQTGSQPQHF
TGTGCCAGCCCACCACAGACAGGGAGTCAGCCCCAGCATTTT
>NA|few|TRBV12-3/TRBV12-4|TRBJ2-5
CASSRQRQGKETQYF
TGTGCCAGCAGTCGCCAAAGGCAGGGAAAAGAGACCCAGTACTTC
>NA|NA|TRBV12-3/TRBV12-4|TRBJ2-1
CASRVSGPIVYNEQFF
TGTGCCAGCAGAGTGAGCGGGCCGATAGTCTACAATGAGCAGTTCTTC
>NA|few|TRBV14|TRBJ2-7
CASSQMTPGYTKAYEQYF
TGTGCCAGCAGCCAAATGACTCCAGGGTACACAAAGGCCTACGAGCAGTACTTC
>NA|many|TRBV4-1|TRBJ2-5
CASSHEKGQETQYF
TGCGCCAGCAGCCACGAAAAGGGGCAAGAGACCCAGTACTTC
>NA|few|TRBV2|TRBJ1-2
CASSDSTDNYGYTF
TGTGCCAGCAGTGACAGCACAGATAACTATGGCTACACCTTC
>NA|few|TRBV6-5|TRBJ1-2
CASSYGSFYGYTF
TGTGCCAGCAGTTACGGCAGTTTCTATGGCTACACCTTC
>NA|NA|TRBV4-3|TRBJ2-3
CASSQTWSDTDTQYF
TGCGCCAGCAGCCAAACTTGGTCAGACACAGATACGCAGTATTTT
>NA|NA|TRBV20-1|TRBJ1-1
CSARGQGAEAFF
TGCAGTGCTAGGGGCCAGGGCGCTGAAGCTTTCTTT
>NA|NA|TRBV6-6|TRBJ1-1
CASNAGVWTEAFF
TGTGCCAGCAACGCAGGGGTATGGACTGAAGCTTTCTTT
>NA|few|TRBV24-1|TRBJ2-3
CATSGYGDTQYF
TGTGCCACCAGTGGTTACGGAGATACGCAGTATTTT
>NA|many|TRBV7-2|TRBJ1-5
CASSLRIGGRQPQHF
TGTGCCAGCAGCTTACGGATCGGGGGACGGCAGCCCCAGCATTTT
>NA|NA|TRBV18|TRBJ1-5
CASSPSGGQGPNQPQHF
TGTGCCAGCTCACCCTCAGGAGGGCAGGGCCCCAATCAGCCCCAGCATTTT
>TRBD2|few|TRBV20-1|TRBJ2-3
CSAPLAGSTDTQYF
TGCAGTGCCCCACTAGCGGGAAGCACAGATACGCAGTATTTT